This T cell receptor (beta chain) emerged from a study of blood T cell repertoires in COVID-19. As for the study in general: COVID-19 samples, acute and convalescent, were from the United States, Italy and Spain. In each case, the material was cDNA or gDNA derived from T cells, B-cell-depleted T cells, or PBMCs.

Trimming cost V 6 bases and J 2 bases, with 10 bases left between them. Germline values: CDR1 ENHRY, CDR2 SYGVKD. The CDR3 is 14 amino acids. Per the authors' pipeline: From reference gene primer amplification, estimates of nucleated cell counts were derived. The protocol was immunoSEQ multiplex PCR, while the TCRdb copy is restricted to in-frame clones and leaves out a portion. For V, J and clone size, that table is used; D and trimming come from the DNA. Of some 70,000 clones detected, 85% to 90% appear once; the ten largest clones hold roughly 2.9%. The rearrangement uses TRBV10-3 and TRBJ2-2; weak D call: TRBD1 (5 bases). The sequenced material came from peripheral blood. The origin of this receptor is an elderly man with acute or convalescent COVID-19. CDR3 residues: CAISEGHNTGELFF. In nucleotides, the CDR3 is TGTGCCATCAGCGAAGGACACAACACCGGGGAGCTGTTTTTT.